This record covers a single T cell receptor (beta chain). Its antigen is unidentified. The table came from immunoSEQ multiplex PCR; TCRdb's copy has only in-frame clones and leaves some out. The sample lists about 54,000 clones, roughly 91% occurring once. The data derive from a study of OX40 agonist ivuxolimab in advanced cancers. Study findings and constraints: Normalized expansion of T-cell clones was also low for some nonresponders.

The TCR was taken from an adult with an advanced solid tumor such as melanoma, head and neck, liver or kidney cancer. This material consisted of CD4+ or CD8+ T cells sorted from blood, taken in a trial of the OX40 agonist ivuxolimab.

Here the CDR3 reads CASREQANTEAFF. The CDR3 nucleotides read TGTGCCAGCAGGGAGCAAGCGAACACTGAAGCTTTCTTT. The genes are TRBV2 and TRBJ1-1; no definite D call. CDR3 length: 13 amino acids. V lost 6 bases and J lost 1, with 9 bases in between. Germline V gene lookup returns CDR1 SNHLY and CDR2 FYNNEI.